This TCR beta chain was recovered during a study of cytomegalovirus exposure and HLA in healthy donors. The V gene's germline CDR1 is MGHRA and CDR2 YSYEKL. The CDR3 consists of 14 residues. V dropped 0 bases and J dropped 7 bases, with 12 bases sitting between them. The PCR had 60 Vbeta and 13 Jbeta primers. This table comes from immunoSEQ multiplex PCR, and its TCRdb copy is limited to in-frame clones, with some not included. This table has roughly 140,000 clones, approximately 9% appearing once. Unrecorded immune exposures were likely, despite nominal health at sampling. Study results and limitations: In a later analysis, TCR beta V- and J-gene trimming was associated with a missense DCLRE1C variant. Later, TCR association rates were found to vary by HLA locus, highest for DRB1 and lowest for HLA-C. The authors later found most CMV-associated TCR beta chains appeared HLA-restricted.

This clone was counted only a few times. Antigen specificity is unknown. The sequenced sample consisted of PBMCs. The chain joins TRBV4-1 to TRBJ1-1; no clear D gene. The TCR originated in a male donor in good health and CMV-seronegative. The CDR3 sequence is CASSQEMGGGEAFF. In DNA, the CDR3 is TGCGCCAGCAGCCAAGAGATGGGTGGCGGTGAAGCTTTCTTT.